The TCR beta chain under discussion was sequenced for a study of T cell repertoires in cytomegalovirus infection. Study-level background: Alongside well-studied HLA-B-restricted CMV epitopes, recently identified HLA-C-restricted CMV epitopes were also used.

Using its own MiXCR run on the reads, TCRdb lists one record per CDR3 protein. There are about half a million distinct CDR3 sequences in the sample; approximately 40% occur only once, and just under 45% lies in the top ten. As for this clonotype: Its antigen remains unidentified.

V shed 3 bases and J shed 2 bases, with 11 bases lying between them. CDR3 length equals 15 residues. The sequencing here drew on cultured PBMCs, taken from culture after CMV antigen stimulation. The receptor comes from a human donor in good health (CMV status not recorded). Some clones in this sample may be carry-over from other donors' samples. The V call is TRBV12-3 or TRBV12-4, the J call TRBJ1-5; TRBD1 might be the D (6 bases). In DNA form, the CDR3 reads TGTGCCAGCAGTTTTTATGCAGGGGGCAATCAGCCCCAGCATTTT. Translation gives CASSFYAGGNQPQHF.